This T cell receptor (beta chain) is from a study of cytomegalovirus exposure and HLA in healthy donors (dated by TCRdb to the late 2010s). At the level of the whole study: An earlier analysis of more than 550 of the donors reported 276 Gb of sequence data and around 100 million unique TCR beta sequences obtained from about 170 million T cells. Of the 398 genotyped donors, 75% to 85% were placed in the genetic ancestry cluster associated with self-reported Caucasian donors. A separate validation cohort of approximately 130 different subjects was used in addition to the 666-subject first cohort. The T cell repertoires of 550 to 850 subjects were profiled by immunosequencing and related to cytomegalovirus serostatus. Several DR-DQ haplotypes were handled as single units for association and clustering because linkage in the cohort was strong. About 320 gigabases of sequencing data and around 87 million unique TCR sequences were included in an early release covering over 600 HLA-typed donors. The number of typed donors differed by locus: 629-630 for A, B, C, DRB1 and DQB1; approximately 520 for DQA1; some 610 for DPA1; and some 430 for DPB1. Rather than using new phenotypic data, the later analysis identified candidate immune exposures from TCR beta sequences and from how often those sequences occurred across donors. Across 398 genotyped donors of the cohort, an average of about 250,000 unique TCR beta nucleotide sequences per donor were sequenced, and roughly a sixth of those sequences were non-productive. A later genetic analysis used genome-wide SNP genotypes for about 65% of the roughly 670 donors, treating that subset as a discovery cohort. HLA typing included class I and class II loci at four-digit resolution. Alongside the repertoire data, information on donor age, sex, ethnicity and CMV serostatus was compiled. A later analysis re-examined previously published TCR beta repertoires from more than 650 donors and added high-resolution HLA genotyping to investigate patterns of TCR occurrence. To predict cytomegalovirus infection status, the study brought together high-throughput TCR immunosequencing, statistical association of individual TCRs with disease status, and machine learning. All discovery cohort repertoires had been generated on a single sequencing platform. The study aimed to test whether cataloging public T cell receptors could reveal signatures of past pathogen exposure. An earlier analysis of approximately 640 of the donors applied high-throughput TCR beta sequencing to assess whether each TCR beta V gene segment acted as functional or pseudogenic. The research as a whole found: The 87-base-pair reads could not distinguish some IMGT-functional V segments, including TRBV6-2 and TRBV6-3, so those segments were excluded. A later analysis associated approximately 17,000 TCR beta sequences with specific HLA alleles at a false discovery rate of 0.05. In an earlier analysis of about 540 of the donors, most TCR beta V segments were observed in productive rearrangements about 87% or about 30% of the time, broadly matching IMGT annotations. Immune exposure information for the cohort was limited to CMV serostatus. When HLA alleles, especially DR and DQ, strongly co-occurred, attributing TCR associations to individual alleles was difficult. Roughly uniform sequencing depth across donors was assumed in presence/absence analyses, although this assumption may not hold. While some public TCRs were present in many individuals, most TCR sequences turned up only very rarely across donors. A cluster of highly shared sequence variants was judged likely to represent a technical artifact of the sequencing pipeline. Several of the top co-occurrence clusters appeared to be linked to parvovirus B19, influenza, CMV and Epstein-Barr virus, according to a later analysis. A later analysis found that TCR association rates varied across HLA loci, with DRB1 alleles showing the most associated TCRs and HLA-C alleles the fewest. A further reported finding was that TCR beta sequences accurately predicted the HLA-A and HLA-B alleles for most subjects in the first cohort. Cytomegalovirus status was reported to be diagnosed by the classifier with high specificity and sensitivity in both the original and validation cohorts. HLA typing was unavailable for some donors at each locus, so association tests used only the typed subset. The cohort was sequenced for TCR beta chains only, and without alpha or paired-chain data the features that could be detected were limited. A few of the identified cytomegalovirus-associated TCR beta chains were confirmed in vitro to be specific for cytomegalovirus antigens. An association between a missense DCLRE1C variant and V-gene and J-gene trimming of TCR beta chains was found in a later genetic analysis and replicated in an independent cohort. The authors suggested that the approach could potentially be generalized to other disease states and immunological phenotypes. According to a later genetic analysis, donors in an Asian-associated ancestry cluster had fewer N-insertions in productive TCRs than the approximately 670-donor mean. A later analysis found that most CMV-associated TCR beta chains appeared HLA-restricted, with HLA associations seemingly driven largely by CMV exposure. The study gave a list of about 150 TCR beta chains associated with cytomegalovirus. The earlier analysis of 587 of the donors excluded approximately 15 rarely observed V segments, including chromosome 9 orphons, because counts were too low. Compared with equally common non-associated chains, HLA-associated TCR beta chains in a later analysis were more clonally expanded and had lower generation probabilities. Linkage disequilibrium might explain the correlated functional status among segregating V segments, but an unknown experimental factor could not be ruled out.

The cohort was made up of 500 to 800 healthy bone marrow donors. At the time of sampling, every cohort member was nominally healthy, though immune exposures that went unrecorded were likely present. CMV serostatus was recorded as positive for some 300 and negative for 352 of the 666 cohort members, whereas no CMV serostatus was recorded for the donor in question. Every donor gave a peripheral blood sample, and the peripheral blood mononuclear cells from that sample were used for TCR beta sequencing. Genomic DNA extraction from the blood cell samples was performed with the Qiagen DNeasy Blood Extraction Kit. Of note for this clone: Its antigen target is currently unknown. No base qualities exist here, and no much larger clone lies one base off it.

As encoded in the germline V gene, CDR1 is SGDLS while CDR2 is YYNGEE. V loses 2 bases of germline sequence and J loses 5 bases, and the interval between the two ends is 14 bases. The CDR3 contains 15 residues, cysteine and phenylalanine counted. CDR3 DNA only is kept here, 45 bases in frame from base 1. To prepare the library, the immunoSEQ multiplex PCR assay was applied. For the multiplex PCR, a mixture combining 60 forward primers for TCR Vbeta segments and 13 reverse primers for TCR Jbeta segments was used. Amplification of the CDR3 region of rearranged TCR beta genes was performed with a multiplex PCR assay on genomic DNA. Amplified TCR beta libraries were sequenced as 87-base-pair reads on the Illumina HiSeq System. Concerning the study's data processing: Across the roughly 670 repertoires, a later analysis counted 60 million to 90 million unique TCR beta chains, roughly 11 million of which were shared by at least two donors. Raw reads were error-corrected and collapsed into unique sequences by a nearest-neighbor algorithm in which closely related sequences were merged to remove PCR and sequencing errors. CDR3 sequences were aligned to IMGT reference sequences to assign V, D and J gene segments. Each retained sequence needed at least a six-nucleotide match to both a V gene segment and a J gene segment. Rearrangements were called productive when the CDR3 lacked stop codons and stayed in frame with V and J; all others were non-productive. CDR3 was defined by IMGT convention, running from the second conserved V-encoded cysteine to the conserved J-encoded phenylalanine. The earlier analysis of approximately 590 of the donors excluded any sequence lacking an unambiguous match to a single V gene segment. An earlier analysis of a few hundred of the donors classified V segments as functional when productive rearrangements were above 56.7% and as segregating when the standard deviation between donors was above 5%. A statistical classification framework was built for diagnosing cytomegalovirus status from the catalog of TCR beta chain sequences. In a later analysis, TCR nucleotide sequences were compared against IMGT/GENE-DB human TR gene sequences so that V and J genes could be assigned. A later analysis assigned CDR3 sequences and most-parsimonious VDJ recombination scenarios with the TCRdist pipeline. In a later analysis, every TCR beta chain was defined by the combination of its CDR3 amino acid sequence and its V-gene family, and reads without a unique V-gene family were dropped. As a way to deal with suspected cross-contamination and a sequencing artifact, a later analysis dropped approximately 570 nucleotide sequences that were highly shared and had low generation probability. A later analysis calculated a clonal expansion index for each public chain from normalized within-repertoire ranks of inferred template counts. In a later analysis, generation probabilities were computed using a VDJ recombination model fitted to out-of-frame rearrangements, and the results were checked against IGoR. Hypergeometric tests were used in a later analysis to score TCR-TCR, TCR-HLA and TCR-CMV co-occurrence, with a repertoire-size bias correction applied to the TCR pairs. False discovery rates were estimated in a later analysis by permuting HLA or CMV assignments 20 times. In a later analysis, co-occurring TCRs were grouped with DBSCAN, and TCRdist sequence similarity was added when clustering was performed within HLA-allele-positive subsets. For co-occurrence clustering, repertoires with fewer than 30,000 or more than 120,000 public chains were excluded, along with roughly five repertoires with anomalous nucleotide sharing. Drawn from immuneACCESS, this table holds only the in-frame rearrangements with V and J called that TCRdb kept. Clones are partly lost; checked studies trace under half to an unresolved V gene and leave the rest unexplained. From that table come the V and J calls and clone size; the DNA was used to work out D and trimming. The table for this sample lists 120,000 to 150,000 clones; roughly 73% of them were counted only once. In total, the top ten clones hold approximately 14% of the sample.

This chain joins TRBV9 to TRBJ1-3, and perhaps TRBD1 as D gene, on 5 matching bases. The TCR sequence derives from a human donor in good health. The sequenced sample consisted of PBMCs. The nucleotide sequence reads as follows: TGTGCCAGCAGCGTCACAGGATCAAGCCGAAACACCATATATTTT. It encodes CASSVTGSSRNTIYF.